Described below is a single T cell receptor (beta chain) sequence and its context. This record belongs to a study of CD8+CD57+ T cells in acquired aplastic anemia. V was trimmed by 4 bases and J by 5 bases, leaving 15 bases between them. Per germline, CDR1 SGHRS and CDR2 YFSETQ. The CDR3 extends over 15 amino acids. According to the study, genomic DNA was the template for TCR beta VDJ and CDR3 profiling. TCRdb redid the calling of the reads with MiXCR, one entry per CDR3 protein. The repertoire holds approximately 380,000 distinct CDR3 sequences, with 60% to 80% as singletons. V and J are TRBV5-1 and TRBJ2-2; TRBD1 might be the D (5 bases). This clonotype was sampled from a human donor in good health, serving as a control. The specimen sequenced was sorted CD4+, CD8+, or CD8+CD57+ T cells (not recorded which) from PBMCs. CDR3 in DNA: TGCGCCAGCAGCCGGACACTACAAGAGACCGGGGAGCTGTTTTTT. It yields the protein CASSRTLQETGELFF.